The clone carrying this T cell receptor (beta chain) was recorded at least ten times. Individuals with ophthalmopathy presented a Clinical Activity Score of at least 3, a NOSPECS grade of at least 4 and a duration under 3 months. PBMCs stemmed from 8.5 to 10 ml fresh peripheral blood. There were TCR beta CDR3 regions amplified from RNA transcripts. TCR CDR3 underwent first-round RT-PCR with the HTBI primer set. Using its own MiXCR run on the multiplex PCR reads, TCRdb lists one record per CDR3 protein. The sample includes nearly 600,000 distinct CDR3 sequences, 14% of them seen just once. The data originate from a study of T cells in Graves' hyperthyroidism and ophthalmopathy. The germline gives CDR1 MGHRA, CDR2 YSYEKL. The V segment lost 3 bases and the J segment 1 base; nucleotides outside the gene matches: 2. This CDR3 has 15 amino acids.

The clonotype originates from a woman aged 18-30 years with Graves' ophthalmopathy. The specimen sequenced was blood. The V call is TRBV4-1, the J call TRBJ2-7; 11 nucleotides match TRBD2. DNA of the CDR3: TGCGCCAGCAGCCATAGGACTAGCGGGTCCTACGAGCAGTACTTC. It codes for CASSHRTSGSYEQYF.